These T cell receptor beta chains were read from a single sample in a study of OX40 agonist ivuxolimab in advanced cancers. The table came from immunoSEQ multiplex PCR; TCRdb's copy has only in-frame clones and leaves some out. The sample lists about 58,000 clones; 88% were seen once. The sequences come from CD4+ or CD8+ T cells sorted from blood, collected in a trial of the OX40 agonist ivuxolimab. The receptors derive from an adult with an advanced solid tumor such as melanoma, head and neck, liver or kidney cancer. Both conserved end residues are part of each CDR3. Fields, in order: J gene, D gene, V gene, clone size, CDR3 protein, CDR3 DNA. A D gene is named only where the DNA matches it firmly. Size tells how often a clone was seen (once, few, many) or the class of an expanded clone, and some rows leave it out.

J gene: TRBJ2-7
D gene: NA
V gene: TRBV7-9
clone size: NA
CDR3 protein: CASSPSGSSSSYEQYF
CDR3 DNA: TGTGCCAGCAGCCCCTCCGGGAGCTCAAGCTCCTACGAGCAGTACTTC

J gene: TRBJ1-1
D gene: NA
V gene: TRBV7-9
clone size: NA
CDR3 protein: CASIARGSEAFF
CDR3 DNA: TGTGCCAGCATCGCCCGGGGCTCTGAAGCTTTCTTT

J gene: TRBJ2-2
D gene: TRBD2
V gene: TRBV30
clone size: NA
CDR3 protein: CAWSVQPGGAGELFF
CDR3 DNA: TGTGCCTGGAGTGTACAGCCGGGGGGGGCCGGGGAGCTGTTTTTT

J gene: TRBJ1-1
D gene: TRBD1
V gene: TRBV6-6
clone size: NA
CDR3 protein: CASIRGQGVRTEAFF
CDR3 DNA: TGTGCCAGCATCCGAGGACAGGGTGTTCGAACTGAAGCTTTCTTT

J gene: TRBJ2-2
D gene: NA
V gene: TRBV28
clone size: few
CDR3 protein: CASSWQNTGELFF
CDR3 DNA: TGTGCCAGCAGTTGGCAGAACACCGGGGAGCTGTTTTTT

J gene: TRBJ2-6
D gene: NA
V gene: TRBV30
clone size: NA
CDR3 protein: CAWKWGSGANVLTF
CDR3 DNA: TGTGCCTGGAAGTGGGGATCTGGGGCCAACGTCCTGACTTTC

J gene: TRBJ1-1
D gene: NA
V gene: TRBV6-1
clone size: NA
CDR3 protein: CASTRTAGDTEAFF
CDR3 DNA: TGTGCCAGCACCAGGACAGCGGGGGACACTGAAGCTTTCTTT

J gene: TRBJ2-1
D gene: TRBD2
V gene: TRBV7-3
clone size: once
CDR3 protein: CASRMGGFDNEQFF
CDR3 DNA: TGTGCCAGCAGGATGGGGGGGTTCGACAATGAGCAGTTCTTC

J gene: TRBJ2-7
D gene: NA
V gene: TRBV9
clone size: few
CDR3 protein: CASSVSWDATYEQYF
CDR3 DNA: TGTGCCAGCAGCGTGTCTTGGGACGCCACCTACGAGCAGTACTTC

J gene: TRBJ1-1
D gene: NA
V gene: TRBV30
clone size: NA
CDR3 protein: CAWSANLMQLEAFF
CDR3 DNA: TGTGCCTGGAGTGCAAACCTTATGCAGCTTGAAGCTTTCTTT

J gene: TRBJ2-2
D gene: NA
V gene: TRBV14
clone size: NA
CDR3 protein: CASSPLRVPGELFF
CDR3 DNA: TGTGCCAGCAGCCCCCTCCGTGTCCCCGGGGAGCTGTTTTTT

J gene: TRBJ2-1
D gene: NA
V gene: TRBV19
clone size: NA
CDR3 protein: CASSGVGAGFYNEQFF
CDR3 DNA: TGTGCCAGTAGTGGAGTTGGGGCGGGATTTTACAATGAGCAGTTCTTC

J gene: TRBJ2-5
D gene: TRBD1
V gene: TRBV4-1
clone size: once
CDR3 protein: CASSQTGQNQETQYF
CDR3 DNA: TGCGCCAGCAGCCAAACGGGACAGAACCAAGAGACCCAGTACTTC

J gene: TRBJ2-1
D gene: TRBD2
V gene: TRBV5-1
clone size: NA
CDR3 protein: CASSFSGRADEQFF
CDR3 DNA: TGCGCCAGCAGCTTTTCGGGGAGGGCAGATGAGCAGTTCTTC

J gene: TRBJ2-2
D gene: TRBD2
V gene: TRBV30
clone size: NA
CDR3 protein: CAWTWSSGTAGELFF
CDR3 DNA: TGTGCCTGGACGTGGTCTAGCGGGACGGCGGGGGAGCTGTTTTTT

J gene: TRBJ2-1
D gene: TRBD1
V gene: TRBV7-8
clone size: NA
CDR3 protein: CASIESQGGEQFF
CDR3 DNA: TGTGCCAGCATCGAATCACAGGGGGGTGAGCAGTTCTTC

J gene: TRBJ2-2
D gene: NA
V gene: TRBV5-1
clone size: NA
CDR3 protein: CASSLEGTGELFF
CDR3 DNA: TGCGCCAGCAGCTTGGAAGGTACCGGGGAGCTGTTTTTT

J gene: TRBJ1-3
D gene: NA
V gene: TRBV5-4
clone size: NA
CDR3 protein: CASSYGTSGNTIYF
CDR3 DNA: TGTGCCAGCAGTTACGGGACATCTGGAAACACCATATATTTT

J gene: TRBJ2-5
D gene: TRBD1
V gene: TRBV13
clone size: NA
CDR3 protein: CASSLTGVETQYF
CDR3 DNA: TGTGCCAGCAGCTTGACAGGGGTGGAGACCCAGTACTTC

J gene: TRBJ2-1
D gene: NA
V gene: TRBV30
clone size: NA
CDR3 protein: CAWRWGSYNEQFF
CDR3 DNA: TGTGCCTGGAGGTGGGGCTCCTACAATGAGCAGTTCTTC

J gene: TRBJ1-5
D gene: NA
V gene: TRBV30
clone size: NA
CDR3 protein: CAWSDGNNQPQHF
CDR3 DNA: TGTGCCTGGAGTGACGGCAACAATCAGCCCCAGCATTTT

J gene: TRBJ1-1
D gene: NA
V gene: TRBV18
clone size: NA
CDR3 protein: CASSPQDNTEAFF
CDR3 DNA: TGTGCCAGCTCACCGCAGGACAACACTGAAGCTTTCTTT

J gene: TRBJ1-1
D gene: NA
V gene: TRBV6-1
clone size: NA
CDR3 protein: CASSEGEGMAFF
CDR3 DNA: TGTGCCAGCAGTGAAGGGGAGGGGATGGCTTTCTTT

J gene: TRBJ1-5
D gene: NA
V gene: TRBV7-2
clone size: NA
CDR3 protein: CASSLERKQPQHF
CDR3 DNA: TGTGCCAGCAGCTTAGAAAGGAAACAGCCCCAGCATTTT

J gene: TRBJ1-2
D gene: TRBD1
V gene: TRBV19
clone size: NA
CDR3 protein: CASSLQQGARGYTF
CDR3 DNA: TGTGCCAGTAGTCTACAACAGGGGGCGCGAGGCTACACCTTC

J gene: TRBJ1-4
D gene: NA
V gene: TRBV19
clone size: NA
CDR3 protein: CASSQQHLSNEKLFF
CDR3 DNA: TGTGCCAGTAGCCAGCAGCACCTCTCTAATGAAAAACTGTTTTTT

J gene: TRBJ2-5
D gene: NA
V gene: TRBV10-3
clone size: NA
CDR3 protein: CAISEPQAGIAAPPETQYF
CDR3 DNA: TGTGCCATCAGTGAGCCGCAGGCGGGCATAGCGGCCCCTCCTGAGACCCAGTACTTC

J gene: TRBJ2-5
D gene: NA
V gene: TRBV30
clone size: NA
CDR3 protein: CAWTQTSQETQYF
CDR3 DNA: TGTGCCTGGACCCAGACCTCCCAAGAGACCCAGTACTTC

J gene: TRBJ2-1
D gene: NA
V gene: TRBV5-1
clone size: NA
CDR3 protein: CASSLALGNEQFF
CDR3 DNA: TGCGCCAGCAGCTTGGCCTTAGGCAATGAGCAGTTCTTC

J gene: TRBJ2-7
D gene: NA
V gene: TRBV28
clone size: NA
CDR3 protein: CASSLSGTSSYEQYF
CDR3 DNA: TGTGCCAGCAGTTTATCAGGGACTTCCTCCTACGAGCAGTACTTC

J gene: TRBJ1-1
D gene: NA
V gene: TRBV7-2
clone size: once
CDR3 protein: CASSLLHENTEAFF
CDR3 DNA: TGTGCCAGCAGCTTATTACATGAGAACACTGAAGCTTTCTTT

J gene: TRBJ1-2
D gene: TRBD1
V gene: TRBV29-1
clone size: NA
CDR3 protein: CSVTGQGNYGYTF
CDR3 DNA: TGCAGCGTCACGGGACAGGGGAACTATGGCTACACCTTC

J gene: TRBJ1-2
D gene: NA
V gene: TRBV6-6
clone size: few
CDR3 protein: CASSPGDRGYTF
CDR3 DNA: TGTGCCAGCAGTCCGGGAGACCGAGGCTACACCTTC

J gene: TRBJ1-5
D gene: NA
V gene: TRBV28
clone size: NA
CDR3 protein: CASSLFGRSNQPQHF
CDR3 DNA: TGTGCCAGCAGTTTATTCGGACGTAGCAATCAGCCCCAGCATTTT

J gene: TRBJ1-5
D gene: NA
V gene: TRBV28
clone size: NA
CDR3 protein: CASSLPDGNNQPQHF
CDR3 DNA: TGTGCCAGCAGTTTACCGGACGGGAACAATCAGCCCCAGCATTTT

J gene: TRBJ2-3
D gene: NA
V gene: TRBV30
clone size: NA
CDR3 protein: CAWSVQSYADTQYF
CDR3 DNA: TGTGCCTGGAGTGTACAGTCCTACGCAGATACGCAGTATTTT

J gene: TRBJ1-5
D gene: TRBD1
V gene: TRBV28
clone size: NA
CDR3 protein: CASSIGTGYQPQHF
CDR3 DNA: TGTGCCAGCAGTATAGGGACAGGGTATCAGCCCCAGCATTTT

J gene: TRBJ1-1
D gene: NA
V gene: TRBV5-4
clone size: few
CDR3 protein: CASSPQTENTEAFF
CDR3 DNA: TGTGCCAGCAGCCCTCAGACAGAGAACACTGAAGCTTTCTTT